The present TCR beta chain was sequenced within a study of CXCR3-negative and CXCR3-positive naive CD8 T cells. General study results and limits: Comparably high diversity was seen in both naive subsets, and much lower diversity in memory CD8+ cells. Naive CXCR3-negative cells resembled naive CXCR3-positive cells in TRBV-TRBJ usage; memory cells differed. CXCR3 levels fell partly with cryopreservation; most assays relied on fresh PBMCs.

5' RACE with UMI labels generated the TRB cDNA libraries. TCRdb derives one entry per CDR3 protein from the 5' RACE reads, leaving out DNA. This listing includes some 130,000 distinct CDR3 sequences. The naive CD8+ gate required CD45RO-CCR7+CD27+CD95- phenotype. The CDR3 is 14 residues long. Comments on this clonotype: The antigen remains unidentified.

This TCR derives from a human donor in good health. Some clones in this sample may be carry-over from other donors' samples. The sequenced material came from naive CXCR3- CD8+ T cells from blood. Subset here: CD45RO-CCR7+CD27+CD95- naive CD8+ T cells lacking CXCR3 (TNR3-). The genes are TRBV12-3 or TRBV12-4 and TRBJ1-1. CDR3 region: CASSLGAERTEAFF.